This section outlines one T cell receptor (beta chain) sequence together with its context. Time point here: recipient sample about 28 days before transplant, after cytoreduction. V lost 0 bases to trimming and J lost 5 bases, with 11 bases between them. The CDR3 is 14 residues long. Per the germline V gene, CDR1 is SGHRS and CDR2 is YFSETQ. This sample was taken from a study of T cell clonotyping in hematopoietic cell transplantation. The table came from immunoSEQ multiplex PCR; TCRdb's copy has only in-frame clones and leaves some out. This sample has about 38,000 clones, with roughly 94% found just once.

The sequencing used peripheral blood mononuclear cells, collected before stem cell transplant. This TCR derives from a man aged 40-49 years with chronic myeloid leukemia. Some clones in this sample may be carry-over from other donors' samples. The chain links TRBV5-1 to TRBJ2-5; D is uncertain. The CDR3 DNA follows: TGCGCCAGCAGCTTGGCCCTAGGAGAGGAGACCCAGTACTTC. Its protein product is CASSLALGEETQYF.